This TCR beta chain is from a study of cytotoxic CD8 clonotypes in ibrutinib-treated CLL. Study-wide findings and caveats: Clonality at baseline surpassed age-matched healthy donors and tracked circulating CD8+ T-cell counts.

The table came from immunoSEQ multiplex PCR; TCRdb's copy has only in-frame clones and leaves some out. The table records about 120,000 clones, 58% of them present only once. This CDR3 contains 16 residues. Germline V lookup: CDR1 MNHEY, CDR2 SMNVEV (reference sequence). Trimming removed 6 bases from V and 2 bases from J, with 20 bases in between. With respect to this clone: The antigen remains unidentified.

The chain recombines TRBV27 with TRBJ2-7; D is tentatively TRBD1 or TRBD2 (5 bases each). This clonotype was obtained from a human donor with chronic lymphocytic leukemia. The starting material was PBMCs, obtained after 24 months of ibrutinib treatment. CDR3 region: CASSLPPRDGPYEQYF. The CDR3, as DNA: TGTGCCAGCAGCTTACCCCCCCGGGACGGCCCCTACGAGCAGTACTTC.